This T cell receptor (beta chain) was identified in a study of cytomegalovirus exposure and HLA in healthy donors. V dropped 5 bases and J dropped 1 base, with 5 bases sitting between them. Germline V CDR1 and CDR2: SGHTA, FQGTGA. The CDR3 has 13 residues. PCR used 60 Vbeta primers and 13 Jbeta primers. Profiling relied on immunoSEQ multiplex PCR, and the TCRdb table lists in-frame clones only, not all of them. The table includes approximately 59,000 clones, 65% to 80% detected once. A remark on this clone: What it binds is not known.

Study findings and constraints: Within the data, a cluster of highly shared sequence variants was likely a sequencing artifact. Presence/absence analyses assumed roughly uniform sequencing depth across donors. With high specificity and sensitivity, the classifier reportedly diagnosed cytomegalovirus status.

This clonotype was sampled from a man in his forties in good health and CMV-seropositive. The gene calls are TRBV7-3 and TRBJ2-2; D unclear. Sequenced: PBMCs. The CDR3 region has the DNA TGTGCCAGCAGCCCCCTGAACACCGGGGAGCTGTTTTTT. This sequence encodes CASSPLNTGELFF.